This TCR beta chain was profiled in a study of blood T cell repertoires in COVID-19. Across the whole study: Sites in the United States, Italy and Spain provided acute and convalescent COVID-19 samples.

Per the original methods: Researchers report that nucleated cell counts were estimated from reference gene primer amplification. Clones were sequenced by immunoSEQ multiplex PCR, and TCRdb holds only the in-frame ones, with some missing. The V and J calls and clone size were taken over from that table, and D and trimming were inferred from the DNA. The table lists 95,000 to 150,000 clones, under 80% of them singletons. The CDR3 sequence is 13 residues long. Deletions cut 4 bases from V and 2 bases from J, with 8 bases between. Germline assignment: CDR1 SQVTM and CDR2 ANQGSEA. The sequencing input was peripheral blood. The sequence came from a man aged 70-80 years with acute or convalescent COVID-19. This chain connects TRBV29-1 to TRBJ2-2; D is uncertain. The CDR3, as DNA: TGCAGCGTTGGGAGATCTAACACCGGGGAGCTGTTTTTT. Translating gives CSVGRSNTGELFF.